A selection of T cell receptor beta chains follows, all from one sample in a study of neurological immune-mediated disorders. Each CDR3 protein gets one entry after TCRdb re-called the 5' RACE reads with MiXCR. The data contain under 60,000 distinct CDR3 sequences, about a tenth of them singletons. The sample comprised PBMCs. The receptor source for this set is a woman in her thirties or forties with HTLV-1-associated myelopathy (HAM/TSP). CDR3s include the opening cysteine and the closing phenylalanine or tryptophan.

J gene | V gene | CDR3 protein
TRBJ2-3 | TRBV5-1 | CASSLVGSTDTQYF
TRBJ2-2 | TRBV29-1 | CSVEDPFLGGNTGELFF
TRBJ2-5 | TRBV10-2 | CASSETGGSETQYF
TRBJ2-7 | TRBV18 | CASSPKRGAHEQYF
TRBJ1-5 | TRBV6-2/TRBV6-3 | CASSPSLGFSQPQHF
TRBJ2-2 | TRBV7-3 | CASSPPGQGSTGELFF
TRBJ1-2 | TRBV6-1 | CASSESAHSYGYTF
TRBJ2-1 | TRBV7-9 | CASYRGGRRGNEQFF
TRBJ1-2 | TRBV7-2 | CASSLYICSAKEGPKGYTF
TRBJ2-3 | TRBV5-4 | CASSLGQERATDTQYF
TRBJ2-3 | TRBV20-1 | CSAKVPADTQYF
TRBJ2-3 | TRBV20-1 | CSARLRASTDTQYF
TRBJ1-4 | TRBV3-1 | CASSQRQTNEKLFF
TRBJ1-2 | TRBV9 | CASSVAGTGYTF
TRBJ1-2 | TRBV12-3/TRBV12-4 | CASSLGDRGYGYTF
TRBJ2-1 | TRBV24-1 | CATSDLRGSQGYNEQFF
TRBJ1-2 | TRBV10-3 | CAISDVQGQGYYGYTF
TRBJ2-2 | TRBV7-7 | CASSSAGGTGELFF
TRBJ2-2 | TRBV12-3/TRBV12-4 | CASSFRTVQGGELFF
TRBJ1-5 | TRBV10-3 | CAISNDRDRGFNQPQHF
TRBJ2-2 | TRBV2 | CASSGQGTGELFF
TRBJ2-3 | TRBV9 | CASSGRSSGGVRDTQYF
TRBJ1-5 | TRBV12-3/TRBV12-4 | CASSFQESNQPQHF
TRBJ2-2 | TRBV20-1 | CSARVAEPERTGELFF
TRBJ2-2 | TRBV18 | CASSPPRSTGELFF
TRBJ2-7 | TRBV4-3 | CASSQDRDALYEQYF
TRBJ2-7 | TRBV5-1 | CASSGAGGAYEQYF
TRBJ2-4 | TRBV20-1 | CSARGQVGGENIQYF
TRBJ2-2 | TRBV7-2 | CASSPGGGANTGELFF
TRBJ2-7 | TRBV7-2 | CASSSTGARREQYF